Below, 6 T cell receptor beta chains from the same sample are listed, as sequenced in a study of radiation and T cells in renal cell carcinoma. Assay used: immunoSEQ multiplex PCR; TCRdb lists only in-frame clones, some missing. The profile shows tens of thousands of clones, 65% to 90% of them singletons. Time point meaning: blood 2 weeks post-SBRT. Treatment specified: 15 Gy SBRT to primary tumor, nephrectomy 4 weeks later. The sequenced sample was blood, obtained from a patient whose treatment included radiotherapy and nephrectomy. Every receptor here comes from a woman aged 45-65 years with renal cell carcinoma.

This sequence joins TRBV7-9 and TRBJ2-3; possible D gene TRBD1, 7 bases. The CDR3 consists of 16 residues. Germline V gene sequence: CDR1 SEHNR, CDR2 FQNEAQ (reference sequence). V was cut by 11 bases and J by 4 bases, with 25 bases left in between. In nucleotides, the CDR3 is TGTGCCTACCCCATGGAGGGGGCTGGGATCGCAGATACGCAGTATTTT. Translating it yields CAYPMEGAGIADTQYF.

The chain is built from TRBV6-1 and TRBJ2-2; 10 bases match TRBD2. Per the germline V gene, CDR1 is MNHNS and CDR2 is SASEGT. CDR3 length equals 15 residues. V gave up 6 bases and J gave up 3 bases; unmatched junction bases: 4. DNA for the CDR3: TGTGCCAGCAGATGGACTAGCGGAGACACCGGGGAGCTGTTTTTT. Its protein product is CASRWTSGDTGELFF.

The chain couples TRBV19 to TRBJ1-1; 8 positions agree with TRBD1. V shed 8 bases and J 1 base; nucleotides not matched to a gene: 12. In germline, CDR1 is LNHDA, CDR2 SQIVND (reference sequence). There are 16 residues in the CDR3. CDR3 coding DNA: TGTGCCAGTCGAACCCAACCGGGACAGGCGAACACTGAAGCTTTCTTT. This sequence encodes CASRTQPGQANTEAFF.

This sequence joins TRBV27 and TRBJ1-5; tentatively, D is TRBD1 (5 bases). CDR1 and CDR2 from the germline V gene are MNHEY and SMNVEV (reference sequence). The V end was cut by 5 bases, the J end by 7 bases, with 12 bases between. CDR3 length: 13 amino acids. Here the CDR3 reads CASSGQGRQPQHF. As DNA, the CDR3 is TGTGCCAGCAGTGGACAAGGAAGGCAGCCCCAGCATTTT.

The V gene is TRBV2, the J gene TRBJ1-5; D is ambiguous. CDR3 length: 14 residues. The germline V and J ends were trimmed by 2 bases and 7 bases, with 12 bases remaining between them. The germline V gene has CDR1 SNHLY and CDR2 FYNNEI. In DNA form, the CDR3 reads TGTGCCAGCAGTGAAAGCCTTTTGGACCAGCCCCAGCATTTT. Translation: CASSESLLDQPQHF. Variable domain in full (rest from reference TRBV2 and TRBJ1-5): EPEVTQTPSHQVTQMGQEVILRCVPISNHLYFYWYRQILGQKVEFLVSFYNNEISEKSEIFDDQFSVERPDGSNFTLKIRSTKLEDSAMYFCASSESLLDQPQHFGDGTRLSIL.

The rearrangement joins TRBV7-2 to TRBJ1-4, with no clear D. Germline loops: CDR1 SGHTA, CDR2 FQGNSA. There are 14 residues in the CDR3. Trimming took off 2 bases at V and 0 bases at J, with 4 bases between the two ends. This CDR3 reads CASSLFATNEKLFF. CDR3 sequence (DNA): TGTGCCAGCAGCTTATTTGCAACTAATGAAAAACTGTTTTTT. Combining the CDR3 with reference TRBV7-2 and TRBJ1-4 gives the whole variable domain GAGVSQSPSNKVTEKGKDVELRCDPISGHTALYWYRQSLGQGLEFLIYFQGNSAPDKSGLPSDRFSAERTGGSVSTLTIQRTQQEDSAVYLCASSLFATNEKLFFGSGTQLSVL.